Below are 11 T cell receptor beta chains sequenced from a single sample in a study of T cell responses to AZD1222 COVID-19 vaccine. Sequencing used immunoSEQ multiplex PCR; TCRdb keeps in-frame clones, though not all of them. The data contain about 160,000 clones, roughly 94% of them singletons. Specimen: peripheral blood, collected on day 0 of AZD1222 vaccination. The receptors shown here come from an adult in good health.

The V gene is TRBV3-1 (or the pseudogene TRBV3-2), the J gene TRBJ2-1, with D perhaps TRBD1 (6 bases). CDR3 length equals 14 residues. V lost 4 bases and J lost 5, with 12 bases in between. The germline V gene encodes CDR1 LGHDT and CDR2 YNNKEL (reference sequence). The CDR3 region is CASSLQGLNNEQFF. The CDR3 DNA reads TGTGCCAGCAGCCTACAGGGTTTGAACAATGAGCAGTTCTTC.

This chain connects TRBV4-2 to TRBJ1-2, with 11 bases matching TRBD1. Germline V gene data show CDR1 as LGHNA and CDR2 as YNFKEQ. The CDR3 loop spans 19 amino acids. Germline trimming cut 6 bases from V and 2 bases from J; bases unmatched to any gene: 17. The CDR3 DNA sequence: TGTGCCAGCAGTTTCGCCGCCCTCGGACAGGGGGCCGTGAACTATGGCTACACCTTC. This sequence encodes CASSFAALGQGAVNYGYTF.

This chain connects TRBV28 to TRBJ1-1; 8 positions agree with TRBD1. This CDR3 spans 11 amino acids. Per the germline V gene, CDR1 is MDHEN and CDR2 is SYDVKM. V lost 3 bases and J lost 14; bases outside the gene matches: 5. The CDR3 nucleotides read TGTGCCAGCAGTTTGGGGACAGGTGACTTCTTT. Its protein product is CASSLGTGDFF.

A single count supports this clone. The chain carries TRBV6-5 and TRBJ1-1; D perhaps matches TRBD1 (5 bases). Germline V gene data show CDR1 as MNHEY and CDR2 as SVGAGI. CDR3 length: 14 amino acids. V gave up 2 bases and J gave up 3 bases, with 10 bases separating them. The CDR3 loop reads CASSYPKGDTEAFF. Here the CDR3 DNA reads TGTGCCAGCAGTTACCCAAAAGGGGACACTGAAGCTTTCTTT.

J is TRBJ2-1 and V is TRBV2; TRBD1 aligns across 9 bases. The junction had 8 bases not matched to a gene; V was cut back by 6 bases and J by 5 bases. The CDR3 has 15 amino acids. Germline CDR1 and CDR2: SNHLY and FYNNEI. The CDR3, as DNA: TGTGCCAGCAGCCCGGACAGGGGTTACCACAATGAGCAGTTCTTC. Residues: CASSPDRGYHNEQFF.

Here the CDR3 reads CASSFSLADYNEQFF. DNA for the CDR3: TGTGCCAGCAGCTTCTCACTAGCGGACTACAATGAGCAGTTCTTC. V and J are TRBV7-9 and TRBJ2-1; 8 nucleotides line up with TRBD2. The CDR3 spans 15 residues. V was pared by 3 bases and J by 3 bases, with 4 bases of the junction left unmatched. Germline CDR1 SEHNR, CDR2 FQNEAQ (reference sequence).

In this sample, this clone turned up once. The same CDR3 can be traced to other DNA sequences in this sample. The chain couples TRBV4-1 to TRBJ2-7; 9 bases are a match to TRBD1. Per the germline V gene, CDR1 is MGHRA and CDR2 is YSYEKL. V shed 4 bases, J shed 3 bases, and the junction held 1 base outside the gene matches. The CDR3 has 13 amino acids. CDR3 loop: CASSLGQGYEQYV. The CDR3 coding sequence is TGCGCCAGCAGCCTGGGACAGGGCTACGAGCAGTACGTC.

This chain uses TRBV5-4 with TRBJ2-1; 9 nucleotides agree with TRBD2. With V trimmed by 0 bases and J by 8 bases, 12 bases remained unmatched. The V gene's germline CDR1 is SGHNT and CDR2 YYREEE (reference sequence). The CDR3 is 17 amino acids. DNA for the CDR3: TGTGCCAGCAGCTTGGCGGCGGGAGGGCCTGTCTTTCATGAGCAGTTCTTC. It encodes CASSLAAGGPVFHEQFF.

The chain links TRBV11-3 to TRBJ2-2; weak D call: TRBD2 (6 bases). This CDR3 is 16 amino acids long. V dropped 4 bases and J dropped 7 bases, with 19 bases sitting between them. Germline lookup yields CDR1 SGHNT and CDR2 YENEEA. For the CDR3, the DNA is TGTGCCAGCAGCTCAGGGCCTCTGCGGGACGGCGGGGAGCTGTTTTTT. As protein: CASSSGPLRDGGELFF. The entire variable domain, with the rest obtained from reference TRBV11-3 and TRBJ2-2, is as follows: EAGVVQSPRYKIIEKKQPVAFWCNPISGHNTLYWYLQNLGQGPELLIRYENEEAVDDSQLPKDRFSAERLKGVDSTLKIQPAELGDSAVYLCASSSGPLRDGGELFFGEGSRLTVL.

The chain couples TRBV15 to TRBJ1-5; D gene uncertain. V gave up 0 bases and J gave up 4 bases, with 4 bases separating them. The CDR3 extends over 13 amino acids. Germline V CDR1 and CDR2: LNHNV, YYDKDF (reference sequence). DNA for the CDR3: TGTGCCACCAGCAGAGAGGGGAATCAGCCCCAGCATTTT. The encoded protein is CATSREGNQPQHF.

The CDR3 nucleotides are TGTGCCAGCAGCGATACAGGGGGCAGGAGTGGCTACACCTTC. Encoded protein: CASSDTGGRSGYTF. The chain links TRBV9 to TRBJ1-2; 9 bases match TRBD1. The CDR3 spans 14 residues. CDR1 and CDR2 (germline): SGDLS, YYNGEE. Trimming took 3 bases from V and 7 from J; bases not matched to a gene: 7.